This TCR beta chain is from a study of vaccination effects on CD4 cells after COVID-19. Overall study findings and caveats: Of the vaccine-induced clones from healthy vaccinees, merely 1 of 255 recognized common cold coronaviruses as well.

Upon completion of around 9 days in culture, CD4+ T cells were isolated. Each participant was given two doses of one vaccine (BNT162b2 or mRNA-1273). None of the vaccinated had previously contracted SARS-CoV-2, and their nucleocapsid antibodies tested negative. In the cultures, half the medium was exchanged for IL-2 medium on days 3 and 7. As concerns this clone: Its antigen is unidentified.

Using immunoSEQ multiplex PCR, the repertoire was profiled, and TCRdb retains in-frame clones only, with some absent. The profile covers 40,000 to 50,000 clones, with over 60% appearing a single time and 9% to 10% taken by the ten largest. The receptor was isolated from a human donor who received a COVID-19 vaccine. The source was CD4+ T cells from PBMCs cultured without peptide, collected after COVID-19 vaccination.

The CDR3 DNA reads as TGTGCCAGCAGCGGCACAGGGGGATCAGATACGCAGTATTTT. Translation: CASSGTGGSDTQYF. The rearrangement uses TRBV5-6 and TRBJ2-3; 8 bases fit TRBD1. CDR3 size: 14 residues. Trimming at V came to 4 bases and at J to 4 bases, leaving 5 bases not matched to a gene. Germline CDR1 and CDR2: SGHDT and YYEEEE. Full variable domain (remainder filled in from reference TRBV5-6 and TRBJ2-3): DAGVTQSPTHLIKTRGQQVTLRCSPKSGHDTVSWYQQALGQGPQFIFQYYEEEERQRGNFPDRFSGHQFPNYSSELNVNALLLGDSALYLCASSGTGGSDTQYFGPGTRLTVL.